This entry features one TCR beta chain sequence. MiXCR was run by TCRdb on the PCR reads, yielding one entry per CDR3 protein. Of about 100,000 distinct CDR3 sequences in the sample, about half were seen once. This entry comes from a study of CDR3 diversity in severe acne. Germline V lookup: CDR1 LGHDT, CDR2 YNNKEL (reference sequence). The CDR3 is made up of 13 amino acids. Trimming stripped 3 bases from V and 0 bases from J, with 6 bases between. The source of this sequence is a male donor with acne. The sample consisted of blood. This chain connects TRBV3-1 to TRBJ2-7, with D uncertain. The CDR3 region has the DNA TGTGCCAGCAGCCACGGTATCTCCTACGAGCAGTACTTC. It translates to CASSHGISYEQYF.